Following are 19 T cell receptor beta chains from one sample sequenced in a study of spatial heterogeneity in lung cancer. The time point denotes: blood at routine non-recurrence follow-up after resection. TCRdb used MiXCR to reprocess the 5' RACE reads, holding one entry per CDR3 protein. This sample has some 16,000 distinct CDR3 sequences, with over 15% found just once. The source material was PBMCs, sampled at follow-up. The receptors were sampled from a male donor with early-stage non-small cell lung cancer.

The chain employs TRBV7-3 and TRBJ2-6, with a possible D match to TRBD2 (5 bases). Germline V lookup: CDR1 SGHTA, CDR2 FQGTGA. V shed 0 bases and J shed 2 bases, with 8 bases lying between them. The CDR3 totals 16 residues. CDR3 sequence: CASSLTREPGANVLTF. Written as DNA, the CDR3 is TGTGCCAGCAGCTTAACACGGGAACCTGGGGCCAACGTCCTGACTTTC.

The J gene is TRBJ2-3, the V gene TRBV5-1; D ambiguous. V was cut by 0 bases and J by 0 bases, with 2 bases left in between. The V gene's germline CDR1 is SGHRS and CDR2 YFSETQ. The CDR3 spans 13 residues. DNA for the CDR3: TGCGCCAGCAGCTTGGAAAGCACAGATACGCAGTATTTT. It translates to CASSLESTDTQYF.

This clonotype was counted a few times. This rearrangement joins TRBV6-2 or TRBV6-3 to TRBJ2-3, with D possibly matching TRBD2 (5 bases). The germline gives CDR1 MNHEY, CDR2 SVGEGT. The CDR3 is 16 amino acids. V was clipped by 8 bases and J by 5 bases, with 23 bases between them. The CDR3 bases are TGTGCCAGCCAAAGCCGAGGGTCAGGAATAAAAGATACGCAGTATTTT. Translated, it gives CASQSRGSGIKDTQYF.

CDR3 nucleotides: TGTGCCAGCAGTGAATACATCGGACAGGGAGGTAGCTATGGCTACACCTTC. It is translated as CASSEYIGQGGSYGYTF. The chain recombines TRBV25-1 with TRBJ1-2; the match to TRBD1 covers 8 bases. Germline trimming cut 0 bases from V and 4 bases from J; bases unmatched to any gene: 10. The CDR3 sequence is 17 residues long. Looked up from germline, CDR1 is MGHDK and CDR2 is SYGVNS.

The chain uses TRBV4-3 and TRBJ1-2; a possible D gene is TRBD1 (5 bases). Germline V gives CDR1 LGHNA, CDR2 YSLEER. This CDR3 contains 15 residues. The V end lost 2 bases, the J end lost 8 bases, and 18 bases lay between the germline ends. CDR3 in amino acids: CASSQSNPGLGGYTF. In DNA form, the CDR3 reads TGCGCCAGCAGCCAAAGTAATCCAGGGTTAGGCGGCTACACCTTC.

The chain combines TRBV20-1 with TRBJ2-1; 8 bases map to TRBD2. Unmatched junction bases numbered 10, after V lost 5 bases and J lost 4 bases. This CDR3 is 15 amino acids long. Germline V gene data show CDR1 as DFQATT and CDR2 as SNEGSKA (reference sequence). Here the CDR3 DNA reads TGCAGTGCTGACGGACGGGGGGGCTTTTACAATGAGCAGTTCTTC. It is translated as CSADGRGGFYNEQFF.

This clonotype is medium-sized by share. The chain recombines TRBV6-5 with TRBJ1-2; TRBD1 agrees at 7 bases. V lost 0 bases, J lost 8 bases, and 3 bases stayed unmatched. The CDR3 loop spans 13 amino acids. The germline CDR1 and CDR2 sequences are MNHEY and SVGAGI. CDR3 sequence (DNA): TGTGCCAGCAGTTACTCCAGGGGGAGAGGCTACACCTTC. This translates into CASSYSRGRGYTF.

This clonotype was found many times. This rearrangement joins TRBV5-1 to TRBJ1-6; 8 bases fit TRBD1. The length of the CDR3 is 14 residues. V shed 4 bases, J shed 5 bases, and the junction held 2 bases outside the gene matches. Germline V gene lookup returns CDR1 SGHRS and CDR2 YFSETQ. The CDR3 region is CASSRTGNNSPLHF. The CDR3 DNA sequence: TGCGCCAGCAGCAGGACAGGGAATAATTCACCCCTCCACTTT. Drawing the rest from reference TRBV5-1 and TRBJ1-6, the complete variable domain is KAGVTQTPRYLIKTRGQQVTLSCSPISGHRSVSWYQQTPGQGLQFLFEYFSETQRNKGNFPGRFSGRQFSNSRSEMNVSTLELGDSALYLCASSRTGNNSPLHFGNGTRLTVT.

Within the sample, this clonotype is medium-sized. V and J are TRBV20-1 and TRBJ2-7; D possibly matches TRBD1 or TRBD2 (5 bases each). Trimming took off 6 bases at V and 1 base at J, with 10 bases between the two ends. Germline lookup yields CDR1 DFQATT and CDR2 SNEGSKA (reference sequence). The CDR3 totals 12 residues. The CDR3 DNA is TGCAGTGCGAGGGACGGTTCCTACGAGCAGTACTTC. Its protein is CSARDGSYEQYF.

The rearrangement uses TRBV5-4 and TRBJ2-5; 13 nucleotides match TRBD2. This CDR3 contains 16 residues. Germline trimming cut 4 bases from V and 1 base from J; bases unmatched to any gene: 4. Germline CDR1 is SGHNT and CDR2 is YYREEE (reference sequence). The CDR3 here is CASSPGLAGFQETQYF. The CDR3, as DNA: TGTGCCAGCAGCCCGGGACTAGCGGGGTTCCAAGAGACCCAGTACTTC.

The chain employs TRBV28 and TRBJ2-3, with 11 bases aligning to TRBD2. After removal of 4 bases from V and 4 bases from J, the junction contained 7 bases not matched to a gene. This CDR3 region has 16 residues. Looked up from germline, CDR1 is MDHEN and CDR2 is SYDVKM. CDR3 loop: CASSWAGLADSDTQYF. In DNA form, the CDR3 reads TGTGCCAGCAGTTGGGCGGGACTAGCGGACTCAGATACGCAGTATTTT.

This clonotype was picked up a small number of times. The chain is built from TRBV7-3 and TRBJ2-2; D is possibly TRBD1 (5 bases). The CDR3 has 16 amino acids. Germline loops: CDR1 SGHTA, CDR2 FQGTGA. Between the trimmed V and J ends, which lost 4 bases and 0 bases, there was a span of 12 bases. DNA for the CDR3: TGTGCCAGCAGCTCTCAGGGTTTCGCGAACACCGGGGAGCTGTTTTTT. Protein product: CASSSQGFANTGELFF.

This clonotype has just a few counts. CDR3 in amino acids: CASSTGVGTEAFF. For the CDR3, the DNA is TGTGCCAGCTCAACAGGGGTAGGAACTGAAGCTTTCTTT. This rearrangement joins TRBV18 to TRBJ1-1; TRBD1 matches at 7 bases. The CDR3 covers 13 residues. The V gene's germline CDR1 is KGHSH and CDR2 LQKENI. With 5 bases clipped from V and 5 bases from J, the junction kept 5 bases outside the gene matches.

The chain is built from TRBV7-9 and TRBJ2-2, with D tentatively TRBD1 or TRBD2 (6 bases each). CDR1 is SEHNR, CDR2 FQNEAQ, per germline (reference sequence). The CDR3 has 17 residues. V was cut by 2 bases and J by 3 bases, with 16 bases left in between. Here the CDR3 reads CASSLSYGQRDTGELFF. In DNA, the CDR3 is TGTGCCAGCAGCTTATCCTACGGACAGCGGGACACCGGGGAGCTGTTTTTT.

The sample holds a few counts of this clonotype. J is TRBJ2-3 and V is TRBV7-9; D might be TRBD2 (5 bases). CDR3 size: 15 residues. Germline assignment: CDR1 SEHNR and CDR2 FQNEAQ (reference sequence). Trimming cost V 5 bases and J 0 bases, with 12 bases left between them. CDR3 in DNA: TGTGCCAGCAGCCATTTAACGGGAAGCACAGATACGCAGTATTTT. This gives the protein CASSHLTGSTDTQYF.

This clonotype was recorded a few times. This chain links TRBV6-2 or TRBV6-3 with TRBJ2-3; D is possibly TRBD2 (5 bases). Trimming took off 6 bases at V and 2 bases at J, with 9 bases between the two ends. CDR3 length: 13 amino acids. Germline lookup yields CDR1 MNHEY and CDR2 SVGEGT. In DNA, the CDR3 is TGTGCCAGCAGCCAGCGGTACACAGATACGCAGTATTTT. Residues: CASSQRYTDTQYF.

A remark on this clonotype: Since a much larger clone is just one base distant, this may be a read error. The chain couples TRBV19 to TRBJ1-5; perhaps TRBD1 as D (6 bases). V was pared by 4 bases and J by 9 bases, with 19 bases between. This CDR3 is 15 amino acids long. The germline V gene encodes CDR1 LNHDA and CDR2 SQIVND (reference sequence). The CDR3 is CASSRGTPPCGPQHF. The CDR3 bases are TGTGCCAGTAGTAGAGGGACACCTCCGTGTGGGCCCCAGCATTTT.

By share, this clonotype ranks as medium-sized. J is TRBJ1-4 and V is TRBV7-9; TRBD1 might be the D (6 bases). V was trimmed by 3 bases and J by 3 bases, leaving 11 bases between them. Germline loops: CDR1 SEHNR, CDR2 FQNEAQ (reference sequence). This CDR3 comprises 15 residues. CDR3 coding DNA: TGTGCCAGCAGCTTCTTAGAGGGGGCTAATGAAAAACTGTTTTTT. Translated, it gives CASSFLEGANEKLFF.

This clonotype is medium-sized in the sample. The chain has TRBV7-9 and TRBJ1-6; 7 positions agree with TRBD1. CDR1 and CDR2 from the germline V gene are SEHNR and FQNEAQ (reference sequence). V lost 5 bases, J lost 5 bases, and 3 bases stayed unmatched. This CDR3 is 14 amino acids long. CDR3: CASSMGQNNSPLHF. CDR3 coding DNA: TGTGCCAGCAGCATGGGACAGAATAATTCACCCCTCCACTTT.